These 9 T cell receptor beta chains were sequenced from one sample in a study of T cell clonality in common variable immunodeficiency (dated by TCRdb to 2014 to 2015). The method behind the library was the immunoSEQ multiplex PCR assay. Held by TCRdb, this immuneACCESS table contains in-frame sequences only and omits some clones. Under half of the omission traces to an unresolved V gene where checked; the cause of the rest is unknown. The table gives fewer than 75,000 clones for this sample, with none occurring only once. About 1.7% of the sample goes to the ten largest clones. Specimen: peripheral blood mononuclear cells. These receptors were collected from a person between 18 and 70 years old in good health.

Many counts were recorded for this clone. The CDR3 goes on 3 residues after the read ends, and that part is filled in from the germline J gene. The V call is TRBV19, the J call TRBJ1-2, with D perhaps TRBD1 (5 bases). The CDR3 totals 14 residues. Germline lookup yields CDR1 LNHDA and CDR2 SQIVND (reference sequence). The V end lost 5 bases, the J end lost 5 bases, and 15 bases lay between the germline ends. The sequenced CDR3 bases are TGTGCCAGTAGTTTCGGACACGGCGATTATGGC. Translated, it gives CASSFGHGDYG. The CDR3 in full is CASSFGHGDYGYTF.

This clone has ten or more counts. The read gets to within 3 residues of the CDR3 end, and the germline J gene fills in the rest. This chain joins TRBV2 and TRBJ2-6; D is tentatively TRBD1 or TRBD2 (5 bases each). Germline lookup yields CDR1 SNHLY and CDR2 FYNNEI. The CDR3 runs 15 residues. V lost 9 bases and J 1 base, leaving 13 bases between the germline ends. The sequenced CDR3 bases are TGTGCCAGAAGCAACGAGGGGTCTGGGGCCAACGTC. Protein product: CARSNEGSGANV. The complete CDR3 reads CARSNEGSGANVLTF.

This clone has ten or more counts. The read ends 3 residues early relative to the CDR3; the germline J gene fills the gap. The chain combines TRBV29-1 with TRBJ2-7; 9 bases align to TRBD2. V lost 3 bases, J lost 6 bases, and 3 bases stayed unmatched. This CDR3 has 12 residues. The germline CDR1 and CDR2 sequences are SQVTM and ANQGSEA. The part of the CDR3 DNA that was read is TGCAGCGTTGAGACTAGCGGCCGCGAG. It codes for CSVETSGRE. The full CDR3 protein is CSVETSGREQYF.

This clone was detected many times. The observed sequence ends 3 residues before the CDR3 terminus, with the missing tail filled in from the germline J gene. J is TRBJ2-1 and V is TRBV7-9, with 12 bases matching TRBD2. The CDR3 spans 15 residues. The V segment lost 5 bases and the J segment 9 bases; nucleotides outside the gene matches: 8. Per germline, CDR1 SEHNR and CDR2 FQNEAQ (reference sequence). The CDR3: CASSRTSGMISEQFF. The CDR3 DNA, read in part, is TGTGCCAGCAGCAGGACTAGCGGGATGATAAGTGAG.

This clone was seen at least ten times. The read gets to within 3 residues of the CDR3 end, and the germline J gene fills in the rest. The rearrangement uses TRBV7-6 and TRBJ1-2, with 9 bases matching TRBD1. Looked up from germline, CDR1 is SGHVS and CDR2 is FNYEAQ. This CDR3 contains 14 residues. The CDR3 DNA, read in part, is TGTGCCAGCAGCTTAGGACAGGGGGTTAGCGGC. Translating it yields CASSLGQGVSG. The entire CDR3 protein is CASSLGQGVSGYTF.

This clone has more than one count but fewer than ten. The DNA ends 3 residues before the CDR3 does, and the rest of the CDR3 is filled in from the germline J gene. This chain links TRBV5-1 with TRBJ2-7; no clear D. Trimming shortened V by 6 bases and J by 0 bases, and 10 bases separated the two germline ends. This CDR3 region has 13 residues. Germline V gene sequence: CDR1 SGHRS, CDR2 YFSETQ. The CDR3: CASKPADSYEQYF. The part of the CDR3 DNA that was read is TGCGCCAGCAAACCCGCAGACTCCTACGAG.

This clone was observed many times. The read comes to an end 3 residues before the CDR3 does, leaving the germline J gene to fill in the end. The rearrangement joins TRBV10-1 to TRBJ1-1, with D possibly being TRBD1 (6 bases). Germline V gene lookup returns CDR1 WNHNN and CDR2 SYGVQD (reference sequence). The CDR3 length is 13 residues. Trimming cost V 5 bases and J 4 bases, with 11 bases left between them. The CDR3 loop reads CASSSQGSTEAFF. The sequenced part of the CDR3 DNA is TGCGCCAGCAGTTCTCAGGGGAGCACTGAA.

There are many counts of this clone. Coverage ceases 3 residues before the CDR3 finishes, and the germline J gene fills in the end. The genes are TRBV5-1 and TRBJ2-3, with D possibly being TRBD1 (6 bases). V lost 2 bases and J 2 bases, leaving 9 bases between the germline ends. CDR1 SGHRS and CDR2 YFSETQ come from the germline V gene. This CDR3 is 14 amino acids long. The CDR3 is CASSLDRTTDTQYF. CDR3 bases read: TGCGCCAGCAGCTTAGACAGGACCACAGATACG. Full variable domain (rest looked up from reference TRBV5-1 and TRBJ2-3): KAGVTQTPRYLIKTRGQQVTLSCSPISGHRSVSWYQQTPGQGLQFLFEYFSETQRNKGNFPGRFSGRQFSNSRSEMNVSTLELGDSALYLCASSLDRTTDTQYFGPGTRLTVL.

Notes on this clone: The read terminates 3 residues before the CDR3 end, so the remaining end is supplied by the germline J gene. The genes are TRBV5-1 and TRBJ2-3, with TRBD1 matching 7 bases. The germline CDR1 and CDR2 sequences are SGHRS and YFSETQ. The CDR3 consists of 21 residues. V lost 0 bases and J lost 0; bases outside the gene matches: 19. This CDR3 is CASSLAVTGTEHFSSTDTQYF. The sequenced CDR3 bases are TGCGCCAGCAGCTTGGCCGTCACCGGGACAGAACACTTTTCTAGCACAGATACG.